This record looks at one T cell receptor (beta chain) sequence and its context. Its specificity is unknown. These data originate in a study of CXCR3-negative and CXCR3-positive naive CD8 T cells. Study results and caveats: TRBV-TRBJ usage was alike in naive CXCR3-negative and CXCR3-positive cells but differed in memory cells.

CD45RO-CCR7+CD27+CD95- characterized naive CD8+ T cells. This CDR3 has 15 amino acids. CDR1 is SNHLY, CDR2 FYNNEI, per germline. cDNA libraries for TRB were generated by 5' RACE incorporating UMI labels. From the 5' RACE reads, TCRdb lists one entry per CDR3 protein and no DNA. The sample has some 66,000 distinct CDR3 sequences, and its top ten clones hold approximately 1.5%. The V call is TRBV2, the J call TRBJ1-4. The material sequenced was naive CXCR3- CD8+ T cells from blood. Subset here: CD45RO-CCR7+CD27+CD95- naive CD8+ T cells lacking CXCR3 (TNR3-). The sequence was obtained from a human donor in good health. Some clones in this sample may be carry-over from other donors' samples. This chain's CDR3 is CASSGSLATNEKLFF.